This entry is about one T cell receptor beta chain. The specificity of this receptor is unknown. No per-base quality is available; no much larger clone lies one base away. The germline V gene specifies LGHNA as CDR1 and YNFKEQ as CDR2. From the cysteine up to the phenylalanine, the CDR3 has a length of 15 residues. Left in the record is the CDR3 DNA by itself, 45 bases read in frame from the first base. Cut back by 1 base and 10 bases, the V and J ends lie 18 bases apart. This sample was included in a study of OX40 agonist ivuxolimab in advanced cancers. In the study overall: Ivuxolimab, which targeted the costimulatory receptor OX40 (CD134), was an agonistic, fully human IgG2 monoclonal antibody. Peripheral TCRbeta sequencing aimed to test whether ivuxolimab altered TCR sequence diversity and caused clonal T-cell expansion. The monotherapy dose-escalation portion (N = 52 patients) of the phase I ivuxolimab trial is reported in the paper. Of the 50 to 55 dose-escalation patients, hepatocellular carcinoma was present in some 19, melanoma in some 15, renal cell carcinoma in 9 and head and neck cancer in 9. Prior anti-PD-1, anti-PD-L1 or anti-CTLA-4 therapy was permitted, and checkpoint inhibitors had been received by roughly two fifths of dose-escalation patients. Partial responses occurred in three dose-escalation patients: two with cutaneous melanoma and one with hepatocellular carcinoma. The dose-escalation cohort was 82.7% male with a mean age of roughly 60 years, ranging from roughly 20 to 80. Intravenous ivuxolimab was administered to patients every 2 weeks at six dose levels: 0.01, 0.1, 0.3, 1.5, 3 and 10 mg/kg.

Results and caveats for the whole study, not just this receptor: Low levels of normalized T-cell clonal expansion were also seen in some nonresponding patients. On average, CD8+ T cells showed more expanded clones than CD4+ T cells after ivuxolimab. Which antigens the clonally expanded peripheral T cells were specific for was not determined. At doses from 0.1 to 3.0 mg/kg, clonal expansion was seen in both CD4+ and CD8+ blood T cells between baseline and week 6. In partial responders in the 0.1-3.0 mg/kg groups, normalized peripheral clonal expansion was found to be among the lowest, especially among CD8+ T cells.

The trial excluded patients who had a history of autoimmune disease or were on systemic immunosuppression. Peripheral blood for TCR sequencing was collected from all dose cohorts at baseline, on cycle 4 day 1, and on cycle 7 day 1. Samples came from an open-label, multicenter, first-in-human phase I dose-escalation trial of ivuxolimab. Adults with locally advanced or metastatic melanoma, renal cell carcinoma, hepatocellular carcinoma or head and neck squamous cell carcinoma were enrolled in the trial. Before TCR sequencing, CD4+ and CD8+ T cells were separately sorted from peripheral blood. To sequence the TCRbeta CDR3 region, genomic DNA was isolated from the sorted cells. The immunoSEQ Assay was used to sequence the TCRbeta CDR3 regions. TCRdb carries this immuneACCESS record with in-frame sequences only. Its versions omit some clonotypes, under half of them owing to an unresolved V gene in the studies checked, with the rest unexplained. The sample yields roughly 49,000 clones; approximately 87% were counted once. The ten most abundant clones make up under 13% of the sample.

The sample consisted of CD4+ or CD8+ T cells sorted from blood, taken in a trial of the OX40 agonist ivuxolimab. The chain was built from TRBV4-2 and TRBJ2-3; matching of 5 bases hints at TRBD2 as the D gene. This receptor was identified in an adult with an advanced solid tumor such as melanoma, head and neck, liver or kidney cancer. For the CDR3, the sequence is CASSQGRLALVPQYF. The DNA sequence reads TGTGCCAGCAGCCAAGGGAGGCTAGCTCTCGTTCCGCAGTATTTT.